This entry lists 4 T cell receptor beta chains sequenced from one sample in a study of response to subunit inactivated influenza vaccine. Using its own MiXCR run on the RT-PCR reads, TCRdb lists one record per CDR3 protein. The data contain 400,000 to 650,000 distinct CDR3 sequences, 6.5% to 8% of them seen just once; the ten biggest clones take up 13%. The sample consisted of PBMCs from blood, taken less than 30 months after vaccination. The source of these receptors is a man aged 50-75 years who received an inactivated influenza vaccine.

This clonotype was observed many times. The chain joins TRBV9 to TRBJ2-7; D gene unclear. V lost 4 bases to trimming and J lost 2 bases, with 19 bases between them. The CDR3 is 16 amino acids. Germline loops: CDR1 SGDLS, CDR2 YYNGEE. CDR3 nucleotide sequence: TGTGCCAGCAGCTCTCACCCCGAATCGACGCCCTACGAGCAGTACTTC. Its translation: CASSSHPESTPYEQYF.

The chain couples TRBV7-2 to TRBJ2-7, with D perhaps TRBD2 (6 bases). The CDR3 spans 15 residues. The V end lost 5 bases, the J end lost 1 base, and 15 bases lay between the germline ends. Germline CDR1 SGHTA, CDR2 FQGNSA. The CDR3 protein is CASSASGAGSYEQYF. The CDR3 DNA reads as TGTGCCAGCAGCGCATCGGGAGCAGGTTCCTACGAGCAGTACTTC.

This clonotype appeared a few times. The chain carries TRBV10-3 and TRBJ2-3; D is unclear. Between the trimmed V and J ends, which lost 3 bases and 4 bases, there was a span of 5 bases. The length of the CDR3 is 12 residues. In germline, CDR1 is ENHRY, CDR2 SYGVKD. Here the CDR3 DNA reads TGTGCCATCAGTGATCTATCAGATACGCAGTATTTT. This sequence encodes CAISDLSDTQYF.

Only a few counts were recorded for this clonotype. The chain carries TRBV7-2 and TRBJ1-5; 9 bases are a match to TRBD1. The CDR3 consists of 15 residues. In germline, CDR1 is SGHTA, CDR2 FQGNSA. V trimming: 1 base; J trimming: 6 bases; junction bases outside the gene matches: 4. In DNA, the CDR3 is TGTGCCAGCAGCTTAGTACAGGGGGCTGGTCAGCCCCAGCATTTT. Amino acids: CASSLVQGAGQPQHF.